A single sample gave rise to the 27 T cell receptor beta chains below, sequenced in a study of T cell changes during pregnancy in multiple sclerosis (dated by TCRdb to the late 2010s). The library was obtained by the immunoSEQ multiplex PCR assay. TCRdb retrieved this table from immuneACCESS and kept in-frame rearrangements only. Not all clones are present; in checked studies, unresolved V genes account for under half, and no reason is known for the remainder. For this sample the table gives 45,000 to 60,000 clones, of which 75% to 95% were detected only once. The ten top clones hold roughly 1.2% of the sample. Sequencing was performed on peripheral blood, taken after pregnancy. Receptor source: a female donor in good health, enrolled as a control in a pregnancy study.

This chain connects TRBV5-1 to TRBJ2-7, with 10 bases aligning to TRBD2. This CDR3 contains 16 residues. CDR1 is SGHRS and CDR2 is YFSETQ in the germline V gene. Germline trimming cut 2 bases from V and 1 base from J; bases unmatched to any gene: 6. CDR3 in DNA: TGCGCCAGCAGCTTCAGCGGGGGGGTCCCATCCTACGAGCAGTACTTC. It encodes CASSFSGGVPSYEQYF.

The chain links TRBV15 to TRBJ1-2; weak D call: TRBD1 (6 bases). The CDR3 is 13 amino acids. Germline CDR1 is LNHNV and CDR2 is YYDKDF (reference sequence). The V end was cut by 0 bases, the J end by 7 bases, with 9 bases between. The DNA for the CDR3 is TGTGCCACCAGCAGAGAGGGGGCCCGTGGCTACACCTTC. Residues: CATSREGARGYTF.

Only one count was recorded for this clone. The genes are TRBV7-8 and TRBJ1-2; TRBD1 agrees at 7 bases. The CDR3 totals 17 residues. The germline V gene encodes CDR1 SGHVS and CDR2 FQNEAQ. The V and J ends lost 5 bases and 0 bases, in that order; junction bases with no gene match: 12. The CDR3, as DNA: TGTGCCAGCAGCCCCAGCTACGGGACAGCGACTAACTATGGCTACACCTTC. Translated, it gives CASSPSYGTATNYGYTF.

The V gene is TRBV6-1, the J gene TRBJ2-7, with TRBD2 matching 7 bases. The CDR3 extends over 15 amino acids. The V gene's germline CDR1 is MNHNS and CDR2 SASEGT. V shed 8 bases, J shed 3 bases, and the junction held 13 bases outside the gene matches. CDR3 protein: CASSTGAGEGYEQYF. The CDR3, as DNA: TGTGCCAGCTCAACCGGGGCGGGGGAAGGCTACGAGCAGTACTTC.

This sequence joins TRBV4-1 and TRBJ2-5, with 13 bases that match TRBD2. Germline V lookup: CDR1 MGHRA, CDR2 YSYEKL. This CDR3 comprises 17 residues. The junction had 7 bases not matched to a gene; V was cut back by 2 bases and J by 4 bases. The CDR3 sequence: CASSQLTSGRGTETQYF. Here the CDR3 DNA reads TGCGCCAGCAGCCAACTTACTAGCGGGAGGGGGACAGAGACCCAGTACTTC.

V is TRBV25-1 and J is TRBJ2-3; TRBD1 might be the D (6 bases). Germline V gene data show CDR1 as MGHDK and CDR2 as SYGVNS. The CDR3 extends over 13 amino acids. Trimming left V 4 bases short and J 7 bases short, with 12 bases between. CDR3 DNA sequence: TGTGCCAGCAGTGTCGGGACAAGACATACGCAGTATTTT. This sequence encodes CASSVGTRHTQYF.

CDR3 DNA: TGTGCCAGCAGTGTGACAGGGGCCAGCAATCAGCCCCAGCATTTT. Its translation is CASSVTGASNQPQHF. This sequence joins TRBV28 and TRBJ1-5; 8 positions agree with TRBD1. V was clipped by 5 bases and J by 1 base; unmatched bases: 4. CDR1 is MDHEN, CDR2 SYDVKM, per germline. The CDR3 has 15 amino acids.

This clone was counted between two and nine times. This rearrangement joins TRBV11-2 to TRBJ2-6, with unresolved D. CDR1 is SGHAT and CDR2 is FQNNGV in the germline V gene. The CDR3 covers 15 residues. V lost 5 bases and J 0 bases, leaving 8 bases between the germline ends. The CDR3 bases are TGTGCCAGCAGCCACACCCGCTCTGGGGCCAACGTCCTGACTTTC. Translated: CASSHTRSGANVLTF.

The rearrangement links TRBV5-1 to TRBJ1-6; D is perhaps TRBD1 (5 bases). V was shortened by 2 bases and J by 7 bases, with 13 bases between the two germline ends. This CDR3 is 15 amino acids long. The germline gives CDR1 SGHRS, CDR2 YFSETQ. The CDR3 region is CASSFRGTINSPLHF. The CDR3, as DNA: TGCGCCAGCAGCTTTAGGGGCACGATCAATTCACCCCTCCACTTT.

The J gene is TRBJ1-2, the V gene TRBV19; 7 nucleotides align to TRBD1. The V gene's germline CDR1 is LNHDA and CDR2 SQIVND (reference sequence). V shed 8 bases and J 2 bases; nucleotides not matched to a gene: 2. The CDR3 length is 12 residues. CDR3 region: CASWDRNYGYTF. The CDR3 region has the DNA TGTGCCAGTTGGGACAGAAACTATGGCTACACCTTC.

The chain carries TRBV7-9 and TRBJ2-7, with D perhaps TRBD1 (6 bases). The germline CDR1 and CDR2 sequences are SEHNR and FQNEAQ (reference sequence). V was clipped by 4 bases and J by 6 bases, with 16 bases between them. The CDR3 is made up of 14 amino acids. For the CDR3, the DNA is TGTGCCAGCAGCTCCACTGACAGGCGTAGCGAGCAGTACTTC. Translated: CASSSTDRRSEQYF.

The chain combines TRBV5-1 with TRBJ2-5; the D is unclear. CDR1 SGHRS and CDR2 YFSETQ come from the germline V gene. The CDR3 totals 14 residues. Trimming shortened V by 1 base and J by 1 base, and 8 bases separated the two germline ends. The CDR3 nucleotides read TGCGCCAGCAGCTTGTGGGCAGGCCAAGAGACCCAGTACTTC. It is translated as CASSLWAGQETQYF.

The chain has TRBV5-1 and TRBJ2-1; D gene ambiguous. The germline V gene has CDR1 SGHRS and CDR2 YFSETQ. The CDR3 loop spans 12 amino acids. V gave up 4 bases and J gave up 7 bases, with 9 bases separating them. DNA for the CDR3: TGCGCCAGCAGCCCGGGTTGGAATGAGCAGTTCTTC. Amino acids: CASSPGWNEQFF.

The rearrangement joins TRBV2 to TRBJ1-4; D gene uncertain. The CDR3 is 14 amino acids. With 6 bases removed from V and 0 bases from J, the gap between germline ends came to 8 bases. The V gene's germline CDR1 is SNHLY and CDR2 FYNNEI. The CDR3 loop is CASRRSATNEKLFF. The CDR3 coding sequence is TGTGCCAGCAGGCGATCTGCAACTAATGAAAAACTGTTTTTT.

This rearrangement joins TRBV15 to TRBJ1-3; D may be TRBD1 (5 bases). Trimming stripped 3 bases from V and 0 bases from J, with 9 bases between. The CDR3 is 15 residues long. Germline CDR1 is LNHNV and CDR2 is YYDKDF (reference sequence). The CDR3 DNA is TGTGCCACCAGCAGGGGGCCTTCCTCTGGAAACACCATATATTTT. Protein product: CATSRGPSSGNTIYF. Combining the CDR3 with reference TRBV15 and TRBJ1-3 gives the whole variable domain DAMVIQNPRYQVTQFGKPVTLSCSQTLNHNVMYWYQQKSSQAPKLLFHYYDKDFNNEADTPDNFQSRRPNTSFCFLDIRSPGLGDTAMYLCATSRGPSSGNTIYFGEGSWLTVV.

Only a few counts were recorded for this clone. The CDR3 region is CASSWTVNTEAFF. DNA for the CDR3: TGTGCCAGCAGCTGGACAGTGAACACTGAAGCTTTCTTT. V gene TRBV5-6 combines with J gene TRBJ1-1; a possible D gene is TRBD1 (6 bases). The CDR3 covers 13 residues. V was trimmed by 3 bases and J by 0 bases, leaving 6 bases between them. Germline V gene data show CDR1 as SGHDT and CDR2 as YYEEEE.

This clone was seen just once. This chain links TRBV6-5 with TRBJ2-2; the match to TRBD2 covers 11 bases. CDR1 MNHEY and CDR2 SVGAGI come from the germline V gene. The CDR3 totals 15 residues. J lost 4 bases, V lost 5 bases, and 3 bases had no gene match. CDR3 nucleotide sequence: TGTGCCAGCAGTACCGGGACTAGCGGCACCGGGGAGCTGTTTTTT. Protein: CASSTGTSGTGELFF.

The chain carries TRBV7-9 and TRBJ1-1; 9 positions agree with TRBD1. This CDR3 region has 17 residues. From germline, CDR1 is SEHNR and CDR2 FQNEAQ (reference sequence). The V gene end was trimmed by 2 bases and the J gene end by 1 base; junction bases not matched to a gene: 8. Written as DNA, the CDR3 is TGTGCCAGCAGCTTAAGGGGGGGGACAGGGAGGAACACTGAAGCTTTCTTT. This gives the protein CASSLRGGTGRNTEAFF.

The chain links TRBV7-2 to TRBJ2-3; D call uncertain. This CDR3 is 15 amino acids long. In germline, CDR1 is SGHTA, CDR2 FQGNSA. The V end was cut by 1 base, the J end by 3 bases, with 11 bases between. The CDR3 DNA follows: TGTGCCAGCAGCTTAGGACTGGCTGGGACAGATACGCAGTATTTT. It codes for CASSLGLAGTDTQYF.

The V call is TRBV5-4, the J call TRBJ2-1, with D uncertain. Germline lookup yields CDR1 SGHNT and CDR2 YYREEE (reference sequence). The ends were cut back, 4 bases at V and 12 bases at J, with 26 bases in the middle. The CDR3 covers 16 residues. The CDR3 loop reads CASSHQAGPFGTVQFF. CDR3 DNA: TGTGCCAGCAGCCACCAGGCCGGCCCCTTCGGTACTGTGCAGTTCTTC.

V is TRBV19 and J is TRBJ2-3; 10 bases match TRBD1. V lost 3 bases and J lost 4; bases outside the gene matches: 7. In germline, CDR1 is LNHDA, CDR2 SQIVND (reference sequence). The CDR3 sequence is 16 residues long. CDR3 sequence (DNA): TGTGCCAGTAGTATGGAGACAGGGGGCAGCCCAGATACGCAGTATTTT. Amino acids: CASSMETGGSPDTQYF.

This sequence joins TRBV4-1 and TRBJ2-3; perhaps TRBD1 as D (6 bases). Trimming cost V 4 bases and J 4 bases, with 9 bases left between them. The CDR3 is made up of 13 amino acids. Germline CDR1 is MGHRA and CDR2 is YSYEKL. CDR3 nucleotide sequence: TGCGCCAGCAGCCCGAGGACAGCAGATACGCAGTATTTT. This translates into CASSPRTADTQYF.

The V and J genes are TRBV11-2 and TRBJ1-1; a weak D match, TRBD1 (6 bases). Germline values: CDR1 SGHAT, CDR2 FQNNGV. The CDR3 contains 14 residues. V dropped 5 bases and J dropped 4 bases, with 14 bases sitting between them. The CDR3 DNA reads TGTGCCAGCAGCCCTACAGGGTGGGTCACTGAAGCTTTCTTT. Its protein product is CASSPTGWVTEAFF.

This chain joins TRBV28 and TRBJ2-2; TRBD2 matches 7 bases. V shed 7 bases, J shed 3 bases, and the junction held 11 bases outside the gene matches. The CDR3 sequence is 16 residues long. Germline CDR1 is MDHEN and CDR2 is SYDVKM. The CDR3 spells CASTSGGAGDTGELFF. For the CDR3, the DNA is TGTGCCAGCACAAGCGGTGGGGCGGGGGACACCGGGGAGCTGTTTTTT.

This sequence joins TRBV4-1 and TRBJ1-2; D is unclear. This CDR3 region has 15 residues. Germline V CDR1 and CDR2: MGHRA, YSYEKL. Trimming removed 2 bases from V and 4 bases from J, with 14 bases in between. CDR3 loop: CASSQNPTGFYGYTF. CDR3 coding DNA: TGCGCCAGCAGCCAAAATCCCACGGGTTTCTATGGCTACACCTTC.

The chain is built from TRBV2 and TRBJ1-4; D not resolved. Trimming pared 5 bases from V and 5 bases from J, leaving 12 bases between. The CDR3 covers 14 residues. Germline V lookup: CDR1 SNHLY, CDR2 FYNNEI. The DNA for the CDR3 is TGTGCCAGCAGTCCTGCGACTTGGAATGAAAAACTGTTTTTT. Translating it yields CASSPATWNEKLFF.

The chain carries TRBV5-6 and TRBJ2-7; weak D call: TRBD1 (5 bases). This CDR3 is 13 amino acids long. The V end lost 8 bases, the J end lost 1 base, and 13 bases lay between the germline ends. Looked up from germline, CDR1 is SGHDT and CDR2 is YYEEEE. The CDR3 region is CASSPGYSYEQYF. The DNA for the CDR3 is TGTGCCAGTTCACCAGGGTATTCCTACGAGCAGTACTTC.